These 17 T cell receptor beta chains were all obtained from the same sample, sequenced in a study of T cells expressing NK-cell markers. After re-calling the 5' RACE reads, TCRdb lists one entry per CDR3 protein, DNA absent. This sample's clone table lists 150,000 to 200,000 distinct CDR3 sequences. Material: blood T cells: a sorted CD56 or NKG2C T cell subset, CD4+ or CD8+ T cells, or bulk PBMC T cells (not recorded which). These receptors came from a man aged 18 to 69 in good health.

The rearrangement joins TRBV6-5 to TRBJ2-1; TCRdb proposes TRBD1, but this gene call is untestable without DNA. Germline V lookup: CDR1 MNHEY, CDR2 SVGAGI. The CDR3 length is 16 residues. Here the CDR3 reads CASSYPVGTGGGEQFF.

This rearrangement joins TRBV23-1 to TRBJ2-6; absent DNA, TCRdb's TRBD1 call cannot be checked. TRBV23-1 is labeled an ORF, and its function is uncertain. This CDR3 comprises 19 residues. This CDR3 reads CASSQSSKQGGPRANVLTF.

The rearrangement links TRBV6-5 to TRBJ2-7; checking the TCRdb D call of TRBD1 is not possible without DNA. The CDR3 consists of 15 residues. Germline values: CDR1 MNHEY, CDR2 SVGAGI. CDR3: CASSYYGTGFYEQYF.

The rearrangement links TRBV5-1 to TRBJ2-3; TCRdb indicates TRBD1, and absent DNA this call remains unverified. The CDR3 has 13 amino acids. Germline CDR1 is SGHRS and CDR2 is YFSETQ. The CDR3 region is CASRATGEDTQYF.

The chain uses TRBV5-1 and TRBJ2-7; no DNA is available, so the TRBD2 call from TCRdb remains unchecked. The CDR3 contains 16 residues. Germline CDR1 is SGHRS and CDR2 is YFSETQ. CDR3: CASSLVSGPSSYEQYF.

The chain has TRBV7-9 and TRBJ2-7; there is no DNA to check the TCRdb D call of TRBD2. The CDR3 covers 15 residues. CDR1 is SEHNR and CDR2 is FQNEAQ in the germline V gene (reference sequence). The CDR3 here is CASSPRTSGTYEQYF.

The V call is TRBV11-3, the J call TRBJ2-1; TCRdb's D call of TRBD1 is untestable without DNA. Per germline, CDR1 SGHNT and CDR2 YENEEA. The CDR3 has 13 amino acids. The CDR3 protein is CASSPAPWGEQFF.

The chain recombines TRBV19 with TRBJ2-5; TCRdb reports TRBD2, a call that lacks DNA to check it against. The CDR3 sequence is 15 residues long. CDR1 and CDR2 from the germline V gene are LNHDA and SQIVND (reference sequence). CDR3 sequence reads: CASSSSGLPQETQYF.

This rearrangement joins TRBV24-1 to TRBJ2-1; TCRdb outputs TRBD1, but without DNA this stays unchecked. The germline V gene has CDR1 KGHDR and CDR2 SFDVKD. The CDR3 spans 16 residues. The CDR3 region is CATSDSLGAGGNEQFF.

The V and J genes are TRBV6-1 and TRBJ1-2; the D call of TRBD1 rests on TCRdb alone, since no DNA is present to check it. The CDR3 loop spans 16 amino acids. Looked up from germline, CDR1 is MNHNS and CDR2 is SASEGT. This CDR3 is CASRGETGRRGYGYTF.

V and J are TRBV6-1 and TRBJ2-5; absent DNA, TCRdb's TRBD2 call cannot be checked. CDR1 and CDR2 from the germline V gene are MNHNS and SASEGT. The CDR3 has 15 residues. The CDR3 is CASQSSGGAFETQYF.

The chain recombines TRBV7-2 with TRBJ1-6; TCRdb reports TRBD1, a call that lacks DNA to check it against. Germline CDR1 SGHTA, CDR2 FQGNSA. The CDR3 length is 16 residues. The CDR3 loop reads CASSSTGGDYNSPLHF.

The rearrangement uses TRBV13 and TRBJ1-2. This CDR3 has 15 amino acids. Germline CDR1 PRHDT, CDR2 FYEKMQ (reference sequence). The chain's CDR3 is CASSPAQLANYGYTF. Drawing the rest from reference TRBV13 and TRBJ1-2, the complete variable domain is AAGVIQSPRHLIKEKRETATLKCYPIPRHDTVYWYQQGPGQDPQFLISFYEKMQSDKGSIPDRFSAQQFSDYHSELNMSSLELGDSALYFCASSPAQLANYGYTFGSGTRLTVV.

The rearrangement joins TRBV6-5 to TRBJ2-3; TCRdb outputs TRBD2, but without DNA this stays unchecked. CDR3 length: 16 amino acids. Germline V gene data show CDR1 as MNHEY and CDR2 as SVGAGI. The CDR3 loop is CASSWTSGDQADTQYF.

This chain joins TRBV7-9 and TRBJ1-6; TCRdb names TRBD1, which stays unverified in the absence of DNA. CDR1 is SEHNR and CDR2 is FQNEAQ in the germline V gene (reference sequence). The length of the CDR3 is 16 residues. The CDR3 here is CASSLAVQGNNSPLHF.

The gene calls are TRBV4-2 and TRBJ1-3; TCRdb's D gene call, TRBD1, goes unchecked for lack of DNA. Germline lookup yields CDR1 LGHNA and CDR2 YNFKEQ. This CDR3 is 18 amino acids long. The CDR3 spells CASSQDPVTGYSGNTIYF.

The J gene is TRBJ2-2, the V gene TRBV27; TCRdb's D call of TRBD1 is untestable without DNA. CDR3 length equals 14 residues. Germline lookup yields CDR1 MNHEY and CDR2 SMNVEV (reference sequence). The CDR3 sequence: CASMTGAYTGELFF.